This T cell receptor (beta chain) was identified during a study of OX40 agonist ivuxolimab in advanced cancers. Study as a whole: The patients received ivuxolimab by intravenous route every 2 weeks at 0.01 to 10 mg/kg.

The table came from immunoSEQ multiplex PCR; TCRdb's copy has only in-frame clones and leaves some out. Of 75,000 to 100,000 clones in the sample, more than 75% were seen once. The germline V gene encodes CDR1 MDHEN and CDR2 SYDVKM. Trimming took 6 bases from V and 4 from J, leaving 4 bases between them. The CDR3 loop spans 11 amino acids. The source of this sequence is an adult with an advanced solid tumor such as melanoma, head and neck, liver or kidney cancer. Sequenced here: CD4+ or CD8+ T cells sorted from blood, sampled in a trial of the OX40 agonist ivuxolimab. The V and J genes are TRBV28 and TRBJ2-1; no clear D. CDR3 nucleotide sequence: TGTGCCAGCAGCTTTTACAATGAGCAGTTCTTC. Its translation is CASSFYNEQFF.